The following is a T cell receptor beta chain sequence with its context. Its target is unknown. This sample was taken from a study of T cell responses to AZD1222 COVID-19 vaccine. Overall study findings and caveats: Clonal diversity was possibly underestimated, and white British individuals and females predominated among donors. It was only after the peak T cell response that any repertoires were sampled. Of the AZD1222 recipients, only six were seropositive at baseline.

Sequenced by immunoSEQ multiplex PCR; TCRdb stores in-frame clones only, minus some. The data hold approximately 190,000 clones, with about 92% observed a single time. The CDR3 length is 13 residues. Germline CDR1 SNHLY, CDR2 FYNNEI. V lost 10 bases, J lost 0 bases, and 4 bases stayed unmatched. This chain links TRBV2 with TRBJ1-2, with 8 positions matching TRBD1. Sequenced material: peripheral blood, taken 28 days after the second dose of the MenACWY control vaccine. This receptor was taken from an adult who received the MenACWY meningococcal vaccine as a control. This CDR3 reads CAKRTGTNYGYTF. As DNA, the CDR3 is TGTGCCAAAAGGACAGGGACTAACTATGGCTACACCTTC.